This TCR beta chain was found in a study of T cells expressing NK-cell markers. Background on the study: Of eight sequenced donors, seven were HCMV-seropositive and one HCMV-seronegative. Regarding the study as a whole: The CD3+CD56-NKG2C+ fraction of several donors was also led by these clonotypes.

As to this clonotype: Antigen: not known.

UMIs were included in TCR beta cDNA generated by 5'RACE template switching. One entry per CDR3 protein, without DNA, is what TCRdb gives after re-calling the 5' RACE reads. The sample's table shows roughly 15,000 distinct CDR3 sequences. Sequenced: blood T cells: a sorted CD56 or NKG2C T cell subset, CD4+ or CD8+ T cells, or bulk PBMC T cells (not recorded which). The sequence came from a man aged 18 to 69 in good health.

The CDR3 reads CASSLASGRTDTQYF. The chain combines TRBV11-2 with TRBJ2-3; TCRdb gives TRBD2 as the D gene, but with no DNA this cannot be confirmed. Germline V gene lookup returns CDR1 SGHAT and CDR2 FQNNGV. The length of the CDR3 is 15 residues.